One and the same sample provided the 4 T cell receptor beta chains below, sequenced in a study of OX40 agonist ivuxolimab in advanced cancers. Data came from immunoSEQ multiplex PCR; TCRdb stores just in-frame clones and leaves some out. The table records around 56,000 clones, about four fifths of them present only once. Sequencing was performed on CD4+ or CD8+ T cells sorted from blood, taken in a trial of the OX40 agonist ivuxolimab. The origin of the receptors is an adult with an advanced solid tumor such as melanoma, head and neck, liver or kidney cancer.

CDR3 loop: CSVDGLAGGLSYNEQFF. In DNA form, the CDR3 reads TGCAGCGTTGACGGACTAGCGGGGGGCCTCTCCTACAATGAGCAGTTCTTC. V is TRBV29-1 and J is TRBJ2-1, with TRBD2 matching 14 bases. Germline CDR1 reads SQVTM; CDR2 reads ANQGSEA. Trimming cost V 3 bases and J 0 bases; bases outside gene matches: 4. CDR3 length equals 17 residues.

The chain recombines TRBV9 with TRBJ1-6; 7 nucleotides align to TRBD1. The CDR3 runs to 14 residues. J was trimmed by 7 bases and V by 4 bases; bases with no gene match: 5. The germline CDR1 and CDR2 sequences are SGDLS and YYNGEE. The CDR3 loop is CASSTTGDNSPLHF. Written as DNA, the CDR3 is TGTGCCAGCAGCACCACAGGGGACAATTCACCCCTCCACTTT.

The chain has TRBV6-1 and TRBJ1-5; D gene unclear. The V gene's germline CDR1 is MNHNS and CDR2 SASEGT. Trimming removed 8 bases at V and 4 bases at J, with 18 bases between. This CDR3 region has 15 residues. The CDR3 sequence is CASGSRDSMNQPQHF. The CDR3 DNA follows: TGTGCCAGCGGTTCAAGAGACTCTATGAATCAGCCCCAGCATTTT.

A few counts support this clone. This chain uses TRBV28 with TRBJ1-1; D perhaps matches TRBD1 (5 bases). V was shortened by 6 bases and J by 5 bases, with 13 bases between the two germline ends. CDR1 and CDR2 from the germline V gene are MDHEN and SYDVKM. CDR3 size: 13 residues. The CDR3 DNA sequence: TGTGCCAGCAGCGGGGGGACCGCAACTGAAGCTTTCTTT. As protein: CASSGGTATEAFF.